Below, one T cell receptor beta chain is given with its context. Its antigen remains unknown. The sample is drawn from a study of cytomegalovirus exposure and HLA in healthy donors. CDR3 size: 15 residues. V was trimmed by 1 base and J by 4 bases, leaving 14 bases between them. In germline, CDR1 is LNHDA, CDR2 SQIVND (reference sequence). Broader study findings: In a later analysis, an Asian-associated ancestry cluster reportedly showed fewer N-insertions than the approximately 700-donor mean. The productive fraction for most TCR beta V segments was about 87% or about 30% in an earlier analysis. Within a later analysis, the majority of CMV-associated TCR beta chains appeared HLA-restricted.

Primers for the PCR totalled 60 Vbeta and 13 Jbeta. Clones were sequenced by immunoSEQ multiplex PCR, and TCRdb holds only the in-frame ones, with some missing. The data hold over 110,000 clones, with around three quarters observed a single time. The receptor's source is a man younger than 35 in good health and CMV-seronegative. Material: PBMCs. This chain uses TRBV19 with TRBJ2-7; D possibly corresponds to TRBD1 (5 bases). CDR3 coding DNA: TGTGCCAGTAGTATAGGGGCAGGGAAAGGTTACGAGCAGTACTTC. Translating gives CASSIGAGKGYEQYF.